Below, 22 T cell receptor beta chains from the same sample are listed, as sequenced in a study of breast tumors, draining lymph nodes, adjacent tissues. TCRdb analysed the multiplex PCR reads with MiXCR anew, one entry per CDR3 protein. The sample lists about 21,000 distinct CDR3 sequences; around 50% were seen once. The specimen was breast tumor tissue. The source of these receptors is a female donor with breast cancer. Some clones in this sample may be carry-over from other donors' samples.

The chain joins TRBV20-1 to TRBJ2-7; 9 bases match TRBD2. The V gene's germline CDR1 is DFQATT and CDR2 SNEGSKA (reference sequence). Trimming at V came to 3 bases and at J to 0 bases, leaving 6 bases not matched to a gene. The length of the CDR3 is 15 residues. The CDR3 bases are TGCAGTGCTAGGGTGACTAGCGGTCTCTCCTACGAGCAGTACTTC. Protein sequence: CSARVTSGLSYEQYF.

This clonotype was recorded at least ten times. For the CDR3, the DNA is TGTGCCACCATCCGGGACTCGGCCTACAATGAGCAGTTCTTC. Its protein product is CATIRDSAYNEQFF. The rearrangement links TRBV10-3 to TRBJ2-1, with a weak D call TRBD2 (6 bases). Trimming stripped 10 bases from V and 2 bases from J, with 15 bases between. The CDR3 covers 14 residues. CDR1 is ENHRY, CDR2 SYGVKD, per germline.

The chain employs TRBV9 and TRBJ2-7; 8 bases match TRBD2. The CDR3 is 14 amino acids. Germline CDR1 SGDLS, CDR2 YYNGEE. The trim removed 4 bases at V and 4 bases at J, leaving 7 bases unmatched. This chain's CDR3 is CASSPSGGRYEQYF. Here the CDR3 DNA reads TGTGCCAGCAGCCCCTCAGGCGGGAGGTACGAGCAGTACTTC. Full variable domain (outside the CDR3, taken from reference TRBV9 and TRBJ2-7): DSGVTQTPKHLITATGQRVTLRCSPRSGDLSVYWYQQSLDQGLQFLIQYYNGEERAKGNILERFSAQQFPDLHSELNLSSLELGDSALYFCASSPSGGRYEQYFGPGTRLTVT.

This clonotype was recorded at least ten times. A read error may explain this, as a much larger clone is one base away. V usage is TRBV6-5 and J usage is TRBJ2-1; TRBD2 matches at 11 bases. Germline-derived CDR1 and CDR2 are MNHEY and SVGAGI. CDR3 size: 14 residues. The V and J ends lost 6 bases and 10 bases, in that order; junction bases with no gene match: 8. This CDR3 is CASRRLAGPAEQFF. The CDR3, as DNA: TGTGCCAGCAGGCGACTAGCGGGGCCCGCCGAGCAGTTCTTC.

This clonotype is deemed medium-sized. The chain is built from TRBV20-1 and TRBJ1-3; 10 bases align to TRBD1. This CDR3 is built from 15 residues. The germline V gene encodes CDR1 DFQATT and CDR2 SNEGSKA (reference sequence). Trimming cost V 3 bases and J 4 bases; bases outside gene matches: 6. The CDR3 loop is CSARTGGDAGNTIYF. The CDR3 nucleotides are TGCAGTGCTAGGACAGGGGGCGATGCCGGAAACACCATATATTTT.

The chain has TRBV4-2 and TRBJ2-7; 7 bases are shared with TRBD2. This CDR3 is 14 amino acids long. CDR1 is LGHNA and CDR2 is YNFKEQ in the germline V gene. V lost 8 bases, J lost 2 bases, and 9 bases stayed unmatched. Here the CDR3 DNA reads TGTGCCAGCGGCCCTCCTAGCGGCGCCTACGAGCAGTACTTC. Amino acid sequence: CASGPPSGAYEQYF.

CDR3 sequence reads: CASSQLGGDEQYF. The CDR3 bases are TGCGCCAGCAGCCAATTGGGGGGGGACGAGCAGTACTTC. The V call is TRBV4-1, the J call TRBJ2-7, with 7 bases identical to TRBD2. With V trimmed by 2 bases and J by 5 bases, 3 bases remained unmatched. Germline CDR1 reads MGHRA; CDR2 reads YSYEKL. The CDR3 contains 13 residues.

The CDR3: CASSLARLAGEGNTGELFF. CDR3 sequence (DNA): TGCGCCAGCAGCTTGGCCAGGCTAGCGGGAGAAGGAAACACCGGGGAGCTGTTTTTT. The chain combines TRBV5-1 with TRBJ2-2; 10 bases are shared with TRBD2. J was trimmed by 2 bases and V by 0 bases; bases with no gene match: 10. Germline V lookup: CDR1 SGHRS, CDR2 YFSETQ. The length of the CDR3 is 19 residues.

This clonotype is labeled medium-sized. The chain carries TRBV7-8 and TRBJ2-7; D may match TRBD1 or TRBD2 (5 bases each). This CDR3 comprises 12 residues. From germline, CDR1 is SGHVS and CDR2 FQNEAQ. Deletions cut 3 bases from V and 6 bases from J, with 9 bases between. The CDR3 DNA sequence: TGTGCCAGCAGCTTGGGGGTGGGCGAGCAGTACTTC. The encoded protein is CASSLGVGEQYF.

CDR3 nucleotides: TGCAGTGCCCTGGGGGCGGGACTAGCGGGAGGGGTGGAGGCCTACGAGCAGTACTTC. Its translation: CSALGAGLAGGVEAYEQYF. The chain couples TRBV20-1 to TRBJ2-7; 16 bases are a match to TRBD2. This CDR3 region has 19 residues. Germline lookup yields CDR1 DFQATT and CDR2 SNEGSKA (reference sequence). V shed 6 bases and J 2 bases; nucleotides not matched to a gene: 16.

This clonotype was seen repeatedly, ten times or more. A clone one base away is much larger, so this may be a read error. The rearrangement joins TRBV6-6 to TRBJ2-3; TRBD2 matches at 8 bases. J lost 2 bases, V lost 10 bases, and 8 bases had no gene match. The germline CDR1 and CDR2 sequences are MNHNY and SVGAGI (reference sequence). This CDR3 has 14 amino acids. CDR3 in amino acids: CATSRGRNTDTQYF. The DNA for the CDR3 is TGTGCCACCTCACGCGGGAGGAACACAGATACGCAGTATTTT.

By sample fraction, this clonotype is medium-sized. The chain uses TRBV28 and TRBJ2-3; D is perhaps TRBD1 (5 bases). V shed 1 base and J shed 0 bases, with 8 bases lying between them. Germline CDR1 MDHEN, CDR2 SYDVKM. CDR3 length: 15 amino acids. CDR3 sequence reads: CASSLLGESTDTQYF. DNA of the CDR3: TGTGCCAGCAGTTTATTAGGGGAAAGCACAGATACGCAGTATTTT.

There are many counts of this clonotype. The rearrangement joins TRBV19 to TRBJ1-1; maybe TRBD1 (5 bases). The V gene's germline CDR1 is LNHDA and CDR2 SQIVND (reference sequence). V was shortened by 4 bases and J by 4 bases, with 16 bases between the two germline ends. The CDR3 runs 15 residues. DNA of the CDR3: TGTGCCAGTAGTAGCCTTGGGGGTGATGCCACTGAAGCTTTCTTT. This gives the protein CASSSLGGDATEAFF.

The V call is TRBV24-1, the J call TRBJ2-3, with 7 nucleotides matching TRBD2. CDR1 and CDR2 (germline): KGHDR, SFDVKD. V was clipped by 9 bases and J by 4 bases; unmatched bases: 15. CDR3 length: 16 amino acids. Here the CDR3 reads CATSYRSAGVPDTQYF. The CDR3 DNA sequence: TGTGCCACCTCGTACAGGAGTGCGGGAGTTCCAGATACGCAGTATTTT.

This clonotype was counted ten times or more. The chain uses TRBV27 and TRBJ1-4; no clear D gene. The CDR3 is 14 amino acids. Trimming cost V 4 bases and J 8 bases, with 14 bases left between them. Germline CDR1 and CDR2: MNHEY and SMNVEV (reference sequence). The CDR3 DNA reads TGTGCCAGCAGTTCGACATCACGGAAAGAAAAACTGTTTTTT. Translation gives CASSSTSRKEKLFF.

Sample share makes this clonotype medium-sized (0.01 to 0.1%). The CDR3 DNA reads TGCGCCAGCAGCTTGCATCGCCCTTCCTACGAGCAGTACTTC. This sequence encodes CASSLHRPSYEQYF. The gene calls are TRBV5-1 and TRBJ2-7; D unclear. V lost 1 base and J 1 base, leaving 9 bases between the germline ends. The V gene's germline CDR1 is SGHRS and CDR2 YFSETQ. The CDR3 has 14 residues.

This clonotype is a singleton in its sample. The chain is built from TRBV4-3 and TRBJ1-2, with D maybe TRBD1 (5 bases). V was clipped by 0 bases and J by 6 bases, with 11 bases between them. Germline V gene lookup returns CDR1 LGHNA and CDR2 YSLEER. This CDR3 spans 14 amino acids. The CDR3: CASSQDRAGHGYTF. As DNA, the CDR3 is TGCGCCAGCAGCCAAGATCGGGCAGGGCATGGCTACACCTTC.

This clonotype was picked up many times. This sequence joins TRBV11-2 and TRBJ2-4; 14 bases agree with TRBD2. CDR3 length: 19 amino acids. Germline trimming cut 6 bases from V and 7 bases from J; bases unmatched to any gene: 17. The V gene's germline CDR1 is SGHAT and CDR2 FQNNGV. The CDR3 DNA is TGTGCCAGCAGGAAAGACAGGGGGGGGACTAGCGGGAGATACAACATTCAGTACTTC. Translated, it gives CASRKDRGGTSGRYNIQYF.

By sample share, this clonotype is medium-sized. The chain uses TRBV10-3 and TRBJ2-1; a weak D match, TRBD2 (6 bases). Trimming cost V 11 bases and J 1 base, with 12 bases left between them. CDR3 size: 13 residues. Germline V lookup: CDR1 ENHRY, CDR2 SYGVKD. Written as DNA, the CDR3 is TGTGCCGCCGCGGAGGGATCCTACAATGAGCAGTTCTTC. Its translation is CAAAEGSYNEQFF.

The chain has TRBV20-1 and TRBJ2-7, with D perhaps TRBD2 (5 bases). Germline loops: CDR1 DFQATT, CDR2 SNEGSKA (reference sequence). Between the trimmed V and J ends, which lost 1 base and 2 bases, there was a span of 15 bases. This CDR3 comprises 15 residues. CDR3 amino acids: CSARGAGSVAYEQYF. For the CDR3, the DNA is TGCAGTGCTAGAGGTGCGGGTAGCGTAGCCTACGAGCAGTACTTC.

The chain joins TRBV4-2 to TRBJ2-5; 9 nucleotides align to TRBD2. The CDR3 is made up of 13 amino acids. The germline gives CDR1 LGHNA, CDR2 YNFKEQ. The V gene end was trimmed by 4 bases and the J gene end by 10 bases; junction bases not matched to a gene: 7. For the CDR3, the DNA is TGTGCCAGCAGCCCACTCGGGCGGGAGGGCCAGTACTTC. Encoded protein: CASSPLGREGQYF.

Of note for this clonotype: Because it lacks the conserved phenylalanine or tryptophan at the end, this CDR3 is likely a read error. This chain joins TRBV7-9 and TRBJ1-5; the D gene is possibly TRBD1 (6 bases). CDR3 length: 13 amino acids. Germline V lookup: CDR1 SEHNR, CDR2 FQNEAQ (reference sequence). In DNA form, the CDR3 reads TGTGCGAGCAGCTTAGAGACAGGACAGCCCCAGCATCTT. It codes for CASSLETGQPQHL.